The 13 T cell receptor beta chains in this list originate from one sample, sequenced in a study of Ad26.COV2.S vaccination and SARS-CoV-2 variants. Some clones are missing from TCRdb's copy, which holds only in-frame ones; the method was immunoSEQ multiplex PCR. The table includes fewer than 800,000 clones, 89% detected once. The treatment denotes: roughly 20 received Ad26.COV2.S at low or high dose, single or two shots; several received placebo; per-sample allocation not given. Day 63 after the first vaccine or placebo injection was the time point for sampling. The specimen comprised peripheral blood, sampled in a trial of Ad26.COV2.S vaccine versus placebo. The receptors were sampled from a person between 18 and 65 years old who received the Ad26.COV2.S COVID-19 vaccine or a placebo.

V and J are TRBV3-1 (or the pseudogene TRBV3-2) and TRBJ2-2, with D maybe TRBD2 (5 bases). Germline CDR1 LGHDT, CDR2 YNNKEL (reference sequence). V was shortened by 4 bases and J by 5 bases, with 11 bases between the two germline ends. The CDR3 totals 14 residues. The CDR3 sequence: CASSPLGLTGELFF. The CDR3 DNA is TGTGCCAGCAGCCCTCTAGGACTTACCGGGGAGCTGTTTTTT.

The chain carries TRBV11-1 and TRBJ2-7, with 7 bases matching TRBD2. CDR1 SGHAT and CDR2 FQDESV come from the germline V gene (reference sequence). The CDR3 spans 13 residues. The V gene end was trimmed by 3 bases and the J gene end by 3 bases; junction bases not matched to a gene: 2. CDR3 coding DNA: TGTGCCAGCAGCTTGGGCGGGAGCTACGAGCAGTACTTC. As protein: CASSLGGSYEQYF.

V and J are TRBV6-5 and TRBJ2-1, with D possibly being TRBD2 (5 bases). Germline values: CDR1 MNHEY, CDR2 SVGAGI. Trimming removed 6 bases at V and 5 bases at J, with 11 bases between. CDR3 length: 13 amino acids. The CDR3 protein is CASSLRGDNEQFF. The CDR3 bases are TGTGCCAGCAGCTTACGGGGTGACAATGAGCAGTTCTTC.

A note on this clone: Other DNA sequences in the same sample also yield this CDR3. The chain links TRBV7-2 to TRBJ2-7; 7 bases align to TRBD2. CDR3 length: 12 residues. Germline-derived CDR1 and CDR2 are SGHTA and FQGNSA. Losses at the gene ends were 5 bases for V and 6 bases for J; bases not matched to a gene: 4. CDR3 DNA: TGTGCCAGCAGCCCCCAGCGGGGCGAGCAGTACTTC. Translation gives CASSPQRGEQYF.

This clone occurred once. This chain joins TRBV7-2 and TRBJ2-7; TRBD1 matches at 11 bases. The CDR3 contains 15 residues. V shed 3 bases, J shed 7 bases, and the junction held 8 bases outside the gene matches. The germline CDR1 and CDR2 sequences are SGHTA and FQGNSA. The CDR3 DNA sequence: TGTGCCAGCAGCTTGGGACAGGGGGGACTACGGGAGCAGTACTTC. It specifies CASSLGQGGLREQYF.

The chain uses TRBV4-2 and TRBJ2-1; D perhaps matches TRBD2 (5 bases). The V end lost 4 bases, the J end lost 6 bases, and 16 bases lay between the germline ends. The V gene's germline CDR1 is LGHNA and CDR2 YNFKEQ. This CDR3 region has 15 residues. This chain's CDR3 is CASSLQRRRTNEQFF. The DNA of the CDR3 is TGTGCCAGCAGCCTCCAGCGGAGAAGAACCAATGAGCAGTTCTTC.

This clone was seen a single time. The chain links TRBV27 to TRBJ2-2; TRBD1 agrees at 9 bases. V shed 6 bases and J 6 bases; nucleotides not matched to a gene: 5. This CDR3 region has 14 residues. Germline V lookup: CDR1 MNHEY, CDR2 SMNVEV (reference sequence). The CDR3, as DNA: TGTGCCAGCAGGGGACAGGGATCCCCCGGGGAGCTGTTTTTT. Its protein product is CASRGQGSPGELFF.

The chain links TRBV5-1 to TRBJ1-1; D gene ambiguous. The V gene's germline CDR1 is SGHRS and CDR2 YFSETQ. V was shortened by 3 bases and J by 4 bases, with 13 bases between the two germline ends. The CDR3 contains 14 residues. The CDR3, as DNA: TGCGCCAGCAGCTCGGACCCCACGGGCACTGAAGCTTTCTTT. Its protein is CASSSDPTGTEAFF.

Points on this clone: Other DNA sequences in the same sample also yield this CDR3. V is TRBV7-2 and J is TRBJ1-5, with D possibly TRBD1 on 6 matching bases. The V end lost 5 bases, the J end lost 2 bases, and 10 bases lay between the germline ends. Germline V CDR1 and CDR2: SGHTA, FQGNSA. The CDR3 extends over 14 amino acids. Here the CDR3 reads CASSLQGGNQPQHF. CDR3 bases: TGTGCCAGCAGCCTACAGGGAGGCAATCAGCCCCAGCATTTT.

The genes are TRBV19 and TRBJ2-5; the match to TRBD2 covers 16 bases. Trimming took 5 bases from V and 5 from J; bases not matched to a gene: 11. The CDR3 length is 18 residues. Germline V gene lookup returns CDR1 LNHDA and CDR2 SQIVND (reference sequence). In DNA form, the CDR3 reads TGTGCCAGTAGTTTAAGCTTGCCGGGACTAGCGGGAGGGGAGACCCAGTACTTC. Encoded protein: CASSLSLPGLAGGETQYF.

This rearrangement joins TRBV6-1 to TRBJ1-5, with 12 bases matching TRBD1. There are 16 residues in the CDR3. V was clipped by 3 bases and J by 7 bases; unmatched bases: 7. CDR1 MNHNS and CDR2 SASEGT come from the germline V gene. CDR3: CASSEGTGGFGQPQHF. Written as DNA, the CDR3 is TGTGCCAGCAGTGAGGGGACAGGGGGCTTTGGACAGCCCCAGCATTTT.

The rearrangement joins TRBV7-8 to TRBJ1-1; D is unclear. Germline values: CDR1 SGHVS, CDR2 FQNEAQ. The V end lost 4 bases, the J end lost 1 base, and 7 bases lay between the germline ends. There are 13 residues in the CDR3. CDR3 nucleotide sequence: TGTGCCAGCAGCTCCCGGGAGAACACTGAAGCTTTCTTT. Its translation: CASSSRENTEAFF.

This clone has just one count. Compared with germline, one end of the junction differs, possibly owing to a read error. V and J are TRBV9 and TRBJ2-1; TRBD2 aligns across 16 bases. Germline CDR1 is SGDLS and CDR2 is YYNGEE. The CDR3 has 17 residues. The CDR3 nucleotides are TGTGCCCGCAGCGTAGGGACTAGCGGGGGGGCGGGCAATGAGCAGTTCTTC. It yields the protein CARSVGTSGGAGNEQFF.